This is a list of T cell receptor beta chains from one sample in a study of patients and donors after allogeneic stem cell transplantation. Via MiXCR, TCRdb re-called the RT-PCR reads, giving one row per CDR3 protein. Of more than 150,000 distinct CDR3 sequences in the sample, approximately 24% were seen once. Source material: blood, either unsorted or a sorted T cell fraction (not recorded which). All receptors come from a human donor who was either an allogeneic HSCT recipient or a stem cell or donor lymphocyte infusion donor (not recorded which). It is not recorded whose cells these are; they may come from a transplant donor. CDR3s leave out the opening cysteine and the closing phenylalanine or tryptophan. The D gene is left open where the match is weak. Clone size is not always given. Where it is, it says once, few, many or a class for expanded clones.

few	TRBD1	TRBJ2-1	TRBV20-1	SAPRDRVYNEQF
.	.	TRBJ1-4	TRBV5-1	ASSLGAPDEKLF
few	.	TRBJ2-2	TRBV7-7	ASSLVRIVRAWPFPFELGELF
.	.	TRBJ2-7	TRBV10-3	AIGEKLVEQY
.	.	TRBJ2-4	TRBV20-1	SAITTDSKNIQY
few	.	TRBJ1-4	TRBV20-1	SARPSTGPTTNEKLF
few	TRBD1	TRBJ1-2	TRBV27	ASSPTGSDGYT
few	TRBD1	TRBJ2-1	TRBV12-3/TRBV12-4	ASSSDRDRQF
.	TRBD2	TRBJ2-1	TRBV9	ASSPARGGGYNEQF
.	.	TRBJ2-1	TRBV15	ATSPESMLVGNEQF
.	.	TRBJ2-7	TRBV7-6	ASSRGAEQY
.	.	TRBJ2-5	TRBV29-1	SVEVGRETQY
many	.	TRBJ1-5	TRBV4-3	ASSQRGVFNSNQPQH
.	.	TRBJ2-3	TRBV7-2	ASSLANGADTQY
.	TRBD1	TRBJ2-7	TRBV13	ASSLGQGVIYEQY
.	TRBD1	TRBJ1-2	TRBV11-3	ASSSRDREYDGYT
few	.	TRBJ1-1	TRBV11-3	ASSFFTIPFQNTEAF
few	TRBD2	TRBJ2-5	TRBV7-3	ASSLDREEETQY
.	TRBD1	TRBJ1-5	TRBV7-9	ASSLSAGTGGGQPQH
few	TRBD1	TRBJ1-2	TRBV6-5	ASSHRQGSYGYT
few	.	TRBJ1-1	TRBV18	ASSPGQGPAF
.	.	TRBJ2-7	TRBV29-1	SVVGDSPYEQY
.	TRBD2	TRBJ2-7	TRBV20-1	SARDPPAGPQY
few	TRBD1	TRBJ2-1	TRBV3-1	ASSQNTGGRIDEQF
once	.	TRBJ1-5	TRBV20-1	SASVKDRPNQPQH
.	.	TRBJ1-3	TRBV7-6	ASSSEATTYGNTIY
.	.	TRBJ1-5	TRBV11-3	ASSGTTNQPQH
few	TRBD2	TRBJ2-1	TRBV10-3	AIGGSEYNEQF
.	.	TRBJ1-5	TRBV4-3	ASRGRDQTPHSNQPQH